This T cell receptor beta chain was recovered during a study of monozygotic twins with inflammatory bowel disease. Study observations and caveats: Researchers reported no repertoire similarity difference between concordant and discordant twins, possibly from limited power. Distinct T cell subtypes could not be told apart.

TCRdb reprocessed the 5' RACE reads; each CDR3 protein has one entry and no DNA is given. The sample has fewer than 350,000 distinct CDR3 sequences. The germline CDR1 and CDR2 sequences are DFQATT and SNEGSKA (reference sequence). The CDR3 has 15 residues. A remark on this clonotype: Its matching antigen is unknown.

The genes are TRBV20-1 and TRBJ1-5; TCRdb designates TRBD1, a call that cannot be tested without DNA. The material sequenced was blood. The receptor was derived from a human donor with ulcerative colitis or Crohn's disease, or a healthy co-twin of an affected twin (not recorded which). The CDR3 spells CSARAWTGAGQPQHF.